A single sample gave rise to the 14 T cell receptor beta chains below, sequenced in a study of cytomegalovirus exposure and HLA in healthy donors. The repertoire was sequenced with immunoSEQ multiplex PCR; TCRdb's copy has only in-frame clones and lacks some. Among some 150,000 clones, just under 90% were seen once, and the ten largest hold roughly 1.4%. Sequencing was done on a sample of PBMCs. The receptors originated from a young woman in good health and CMV-seronegative.

The chain couples TRBV19 to TRBJ2-1; 12 nucleotides line up with TRBD2. Germline CDR1 and CDR2: LNHDA and SQIVND (reference sequence). V shed 3 bases, J shed 9 bases, and the junction held 12 bases outside the gene matches. This CDR3 contains 17 residues. CDR3: CASSMYSLAGGPGEQFF. CDR3 bases: TGTGCCAGTAGTATGTATTCTCTAGCGGGGGGGCCGGGTGAGCAGTTCTTC.

The chain's CDR3 is CASSPPGQGAEKLFF. The DNA of the CDR3 is TGTGCCAGCAGTCCACCGGGACAGGGGGCCGAAAAACTGTTTTTT. This rearrangement joins TRBV27 to TRBJ1-4, with 12 bases lining up with TRBD1. The CDR3 has 15 residues. Germline V gives CDR1 MNHEY, CDR2 SMNVEV (reference sequence). V lost 5 bases to trimming and J lost 8 bases; unmatched junction nucleotides: 6.

This chain joins TRBV9 and TRBJ1-4; the match to TRBD1 covers 7 bases. The CDR3 is 13 residues long. Losses at the gene ends were 3 bases for V and 8 bases for J; bases not matched to a gene: 4. Germline-derived CDR1 and CDR2 are SGDLS and YYNGEE. The CDR3: CASSGGTDEKLFF. The CDR3 DNA reads as TGTGCCAGCAGCGGCGGGACAGACGAAAAACTGTTTTTT.

J is TRBJ1-2 and V is TRBV29-1; maybe TRBD1 (6 bases). The CDR3 extends over 15 amino acids. Germline V CDR1 and CDR2: SQVTM, ANQGSEA. The germline V and J ends were trimmed by 4 bases and 7 bases, with 22 bases remaining between them. CDR3 in amino acids: CSVADSVGGRGGYTF. The CDR3 nucleotides read TGCAGCGTTGCAGATTCGGTCGGGGGGCGAGGTGGCTACACCTTC.

The CDR3 DNA reads TGTGCCAGTAGGAGGGCGGATTCACCCCTCCACTTT. It translates to CASRRADSPLHF. V gene TRBV19 combines with J gene TRBJ1-6; no clear D gene. This CDR3 region has 12 residues. Trimming cost V 6 bases and J 8 bases, with 8 bases left between them. Germline V gene lookup returns CDR1 LNHDA and CDR2 SQIVND (reference sequence).

The rearrangement uses TRBV5-1 and TRBJ1-1, with D uncertain. V lost 2 bases, J lost 4 bases, and 9 bases lay in between. The V gene's germline CDR1 is SGHRS and CDR2 YFSETQ. The CDR3 is 13 residues long. DNA of the CDR3: TGCGCCAGCAGCTTAGAGGGCGGCACTGAAGCTTTCTTT. Protein product: CASSLEGGTEAFF.

V gene TRBV27 combines with J gene TRBJ2-3, with 12 bases fitting TRBD2. Per the germline V gene, CDR1 is MNHEY and CDR2 is SMNVEV (reference sequence). The CDR3 is made up of 16 amino acids. Trimming removed 2 bases from V and 4 bases from J; junction bases left unmatched: 4. The CDR3 region has the DNA TGTGCCAGCAGTTTACAACTAGCGGGGGGACCAGATACGCAGTATTTT. It translates to CASSLQLAGGPDTQYF.

V gene TRBV19 combines with J gene TRBJ1-2, with 9 bases aligning to TRBD1. This CDR3 comprises 15 residues. Germline CDR1 is LNHDA and CDR2 is SQIVND (reference sequence). J gave up 4 bases and V 5 bases, and 8 bases lay outside the gene matches. CDR3 nucleotide sequence: TGTGCCAGTAGTGTACGGGACAGGGCGGCCTATGGCTACACCTTC. This gives the protein CASSVRDRAAYGYTF.

Worth noting for this clone: This specimen includes other DNA sequences encoding the same CDR3. The chain combines TRBV5-1 with TRBJ2-1; perhaps TRBD1 as D (5 bases). Trimming took 0 bases from V and 3 from J, leaving 7 bases between them. The CDR3 has 14 amino acids. Per germline, CDR1 SGHRS and CDR2 YFSETQ. Here the CDR3 DNA reads TGCGCCAGCAGCTTGGGTCAGGGCTACAATGAGCAGTTCTTC. It specifies CASSLGQGYNEQFF.

The CDR3 DNA follows: TGTGCCAGCCCCAACCCGGGGGGTAATGAGCAGTTCTTC. It yields the protein CASPNPGGNEQFF. The chain links TRBV2 to TRBJ2-1; 7 bases align to TRBD2. Unmatched junction bases numbered 8, after V lost 8 bases and J lost 7 bases. The CDR3 runs 13 residues. CDR1 and CDR2 from the germline V gene are SNHLY and FYNNEI.

This chain links TRBV6-5 with TRBJ2-7; D may be TRBD2 (5 bases). Trimming shortened V by 3 bases and J by 4 bases, and 13 bases separated the two germline ends. Germline CDR1 MNHEY, CDR2 SVGAGI. The CDR3 has 14 amino acids. The chain's CDR3 is CASSYWAGHYEQYF. In DNA, the CDR3 is TGTGCCAGCAGTTATTGGGCGGGTCATTACGAGCAGTACTTC.

The chain combines TRBV5-1 with TRBJ2-7, with TRBD2 matching 11 bases. V was pared by 0 bases and J by 0 bases, with 5 bases of the junction left unmatched. Per germline, CDR1 SGHRS and CDR2 YFSETQ. The CDR3 extends over 17 amino acids. CDR3 residues: CASSLGLAGTSSYEQYF. The CDR3 bases are TGCGCCAGCAGCTTGGGACTAGCGGGGACGAGCTCCTACGAGCAGTACTTC.

J is TRBJ2-5 and V is TRBV7-9; 8 bases are a match to TRBD2. V shed 7 bases, J shed 5 bases, and the junction held 3 bases outside the gene matches. CDR1 SEHNR and CDR2 FQNEAQ come from the germline V gene (reference sequence). CDR3 length: 12 amino acids. As DNA, the CDR3 is TGTGCCAGCACCCGGGGGGGGGAGACCCAGTACTTC. It specifies CASTRGGETQYF.

This chain uses TRBV4-1 with TRBJ2-7; D is uncertain. The CDR3 loop spans 16 amino acids. V was shortened by 0 bases and J by 0 bases, with 12 bases between the two germline ends. Germline V gives CDR1 MGHRA, CDR2 YSYEKL. The CDR3 here is CASSQEGRPSSYEQYF. The CDR3 nucleotides read TGCGCCAGCAGCCAAGAGGGCAGGCCAAGCTCCTACGAGCAGTACTTC.